This T cell receptor (beta chain) was sequenced during a study of a mutant IDH1 vaccine in newly diagnosed glioma. About the study: Beginning 4-6 weeks after radiotherapy alone, or with temozolomide cycles, vaccination took place. Before enrollment, the patients had been treated with radiotherapy alone, temozolomide alone, or both together. Most of them had received both. The timing of visit V12 was week 35, and that of visit V13 was week 47.

Method: immunoSEQ multiplex PCR; TCRdb's copy keeps in-frame clones and lacks some. In the table there are over 45,000 clones, about 82% of which are singletons. A remark on this clone: Its antigen is still unknown.

Time point denoted: week 35, safety follow-up. It was 300 ug of mutant IDH1 20-mer peptide that made up each vaccine dose, given with topical imiquimod. Germline values: CDR1 MGHRA, CDR2 YSYEKL. V dropped 5 bases and J dropped 0 bases, with 11 bases sitting between them. The CDR3 loop spans 14 amino acids. This sequence was found in a man aged 35-49 years with glioma. The chain recombines TRBV4-1 with TRBJ2-7, with D possibly TRBD2 on 6 matching bases. The sample consisted of PBMCs, taken from a glioma patient whose treatment included an IDH1 peptide vaccine. CDR3 in amino acids: CASSKAGSSYEQYF. For the CDR3, the DNA is TGCGCCAGCAGCAAGGCGGGATCCTCCTACGAGCAGTACTTC.